Here is one T cell receptor (beta chain) with its context. This sample stems from a study of control samples from healthy donors and cancer patients. The method was immunoSEQ multiplex PCR; TCRdb's version includes in-frame clones alone and lacks a portion of them. This sample has around 99,000 clones; around 89% occur once, and the top ten carry 17%. The CDR3 is made up of 15 amino acids. Per germline, CDR1 MNHEY and CDR2 SVGAGI. Trimming removed 2 bases at V and 2 bases at J, with 10 bases between. The sequenced sample consisted of blood. J is TRBJ1-3 and V is TRBV6-5; D unclear. The source of this sequence is a woman between 45 and 65 years old in good health. The CDR3 DNA reads TGTGCCAGCAGTTACAAGAGGCCCCCTGGAAACACCATATATTTT. This sequence encodes CASSYKRPPGNTIYF.